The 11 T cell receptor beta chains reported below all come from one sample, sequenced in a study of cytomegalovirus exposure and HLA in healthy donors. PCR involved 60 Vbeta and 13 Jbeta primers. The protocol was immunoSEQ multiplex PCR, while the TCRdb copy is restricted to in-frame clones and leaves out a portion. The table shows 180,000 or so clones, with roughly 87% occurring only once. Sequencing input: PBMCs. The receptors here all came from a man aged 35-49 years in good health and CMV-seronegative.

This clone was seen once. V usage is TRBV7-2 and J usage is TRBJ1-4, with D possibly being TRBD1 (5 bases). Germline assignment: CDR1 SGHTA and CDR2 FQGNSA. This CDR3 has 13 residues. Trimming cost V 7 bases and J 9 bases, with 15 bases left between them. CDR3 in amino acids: CASTTTEGQKLFF. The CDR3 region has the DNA TGTGCCAGCACCACCACGGAGGGGCAAAAACTGTTTTTT.

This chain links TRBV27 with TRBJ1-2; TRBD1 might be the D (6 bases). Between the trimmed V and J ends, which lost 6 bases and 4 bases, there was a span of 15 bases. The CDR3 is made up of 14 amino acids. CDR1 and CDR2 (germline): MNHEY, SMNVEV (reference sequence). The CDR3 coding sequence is TGTGCCAGCAGCCCACTGGGCAGGGGCTATGGCTACACCTTC. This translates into CASSPLGRGYGYTF.

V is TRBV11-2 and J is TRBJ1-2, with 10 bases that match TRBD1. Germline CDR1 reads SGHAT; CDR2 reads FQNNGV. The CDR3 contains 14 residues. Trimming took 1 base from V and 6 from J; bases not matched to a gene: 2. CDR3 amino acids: CASSLVGTGDGYTF. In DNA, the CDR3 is TGTGCCAGCAGCTTAGTGGGGACAGGGGATGGCTACACCTTC.

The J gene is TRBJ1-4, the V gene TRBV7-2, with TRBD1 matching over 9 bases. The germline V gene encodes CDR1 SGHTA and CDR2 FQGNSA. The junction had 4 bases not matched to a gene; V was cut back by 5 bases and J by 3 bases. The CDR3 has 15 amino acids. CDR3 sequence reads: CASSLDRGANEKLFF. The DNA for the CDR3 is TGTGCCAGCAGCCTGGACAGGGGAGCTAATGAAAAACTGTTTTTT. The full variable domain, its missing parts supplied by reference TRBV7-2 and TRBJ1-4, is GAGVSQSPSNKVTEKGKDVELRCDPISGHTALYWYRQSLGQGLEFLIYFQGNSAPDKSGLPSDRFSAERTGGSVSTLTIQRTQQEDSAVYLCASSLDRGANEKLFFGSGTQLSVL.

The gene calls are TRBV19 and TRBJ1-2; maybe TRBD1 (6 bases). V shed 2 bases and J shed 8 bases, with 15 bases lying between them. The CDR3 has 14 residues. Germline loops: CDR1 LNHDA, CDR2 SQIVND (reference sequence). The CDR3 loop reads CASSINRDANGYTF. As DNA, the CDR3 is TGTGCCAGTAGTATAAACAGGGATGCAAACGGCTACACCTTC.

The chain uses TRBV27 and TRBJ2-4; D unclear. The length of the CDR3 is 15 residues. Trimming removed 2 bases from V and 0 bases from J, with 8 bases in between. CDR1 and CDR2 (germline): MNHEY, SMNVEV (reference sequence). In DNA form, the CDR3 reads TGTGCCAGCAGTTTAATCCCTATAGCCAAAAACATTCAGTACTTC. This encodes CASSLIPIAKNIQYF.

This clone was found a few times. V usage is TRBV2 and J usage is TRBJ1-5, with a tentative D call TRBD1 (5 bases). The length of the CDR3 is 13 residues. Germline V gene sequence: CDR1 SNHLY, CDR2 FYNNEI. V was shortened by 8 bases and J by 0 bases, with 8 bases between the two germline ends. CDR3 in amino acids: CASEQDSNQPQHF. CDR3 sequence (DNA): TGTGCCAGCGAACAGGATAGCAATCAGCCCCAGCATTTT. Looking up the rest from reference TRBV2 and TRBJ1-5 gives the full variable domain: EPEVTQTPSHQVTQMGQEVILRCVPISNHLYFYWYRQILGQKVEFLVSFYNNEISEKSEIFDDQFSVERPDGSNFTLKIRSTKLEDSAMYFCASEQDSNQPQHFGDGTRLSIL.

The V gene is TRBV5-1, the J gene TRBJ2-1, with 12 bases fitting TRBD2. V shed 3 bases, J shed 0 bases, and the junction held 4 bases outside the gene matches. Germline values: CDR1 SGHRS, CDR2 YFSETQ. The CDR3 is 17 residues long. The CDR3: CASSSTSGGPSYNEQFF. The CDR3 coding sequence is TGCGCCAGCAGCTCCACTAGCGGGGGGCCCTCCTACAATGAGCAGTTCTTC.

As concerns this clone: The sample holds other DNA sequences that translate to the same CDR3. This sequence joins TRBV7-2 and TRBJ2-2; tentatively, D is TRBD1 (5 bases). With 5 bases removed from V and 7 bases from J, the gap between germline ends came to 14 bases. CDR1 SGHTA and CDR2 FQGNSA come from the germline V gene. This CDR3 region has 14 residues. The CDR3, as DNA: TGTGCCAGCAGCCTAGTAGGGGCGAACGGGGAGCTGTTTTTT. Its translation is CASSLVGANGELFF. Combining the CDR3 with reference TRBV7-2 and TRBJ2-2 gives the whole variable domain GAGVSQSPSNKVTEKGKDVELRCDPISGHTALYWYRQSLGQGLEFLIYFQGNSAPDKSGLPSDRFSAERTGGSVSTLTIQRTQQEDSAVYLCASSLVGANGELFFGEGSRLTVL.

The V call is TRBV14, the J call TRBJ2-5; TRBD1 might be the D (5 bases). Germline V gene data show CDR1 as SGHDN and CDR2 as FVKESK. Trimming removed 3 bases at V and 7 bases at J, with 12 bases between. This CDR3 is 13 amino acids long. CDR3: CASSQTVKGTQYF. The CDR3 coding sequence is TGTGCCAGCAGCCAGACAGTTAAGGGGACCCAGTACTTC.

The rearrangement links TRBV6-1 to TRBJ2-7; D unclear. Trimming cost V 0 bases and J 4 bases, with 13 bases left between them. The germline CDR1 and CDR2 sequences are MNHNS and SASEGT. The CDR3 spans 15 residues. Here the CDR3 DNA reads TGTGCCAGCAGTGAAGCAAGTTCGCGGCTATACGAGCAGTACTTC. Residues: CASSEASSRLYEQYF.